A single T cell receptor (beta chain) is shown here with its context. CDR1 SGHTS and CDR2 YDEGEE come from the germline V gene. This CDR3 spans 13 amino acids. V lost 4 bases and J lost 3; bases outside the gene matches: 4. The record originates from a study of blood T cell repertoires in COVID-19. Study-level background: The samples span acute and convalescent COVID-19 from the United States, Italy and Spain. T cells, B-cell-depleted T cells, or PBMCs provided the cDNA or gDNA that served as material.

Authors' methods: From reference gene primer amplification, estimates of nucleated cell counts were derived. Assay used: immunoSEQ multiplex PCR; TCRdb lists only in-frame clones, some missing. The V and J calls and clone size come from that table; D and trimming were worked out from the DNA. The sample has around 250,000 clones, about 90% seen once. The sample was peripheral blood. The origin of this receptor is a man between 60 and 75 years old with acute or convalescent COVID-19. The chain combines TRBV5-8 with TRBJ2-7; 7 bases agree with TRBD1. CDR3 in amino acids: CASSIGQVYEQYF. The DNA for the CDR3 is TGTGCCAGCAGCATTGGACAGGTCTACGAGCAGTACTTC.